This TCR beta chain was sequenced in a study of Tregs in tolerant kidney transplant recipients. Points from the study as a whole: Few patients were studied, so findings need validation in larger groups. Tregs expanded with activated donor B cells seemed most donor-specific.

As regards this clone: What it recognizes is unknown.

The germline gives CDR1 SGHRS, CDR2 YFSETQ. Between the trimmed V and J ends, which lost 1 base and 2 bases, there was a span of 9 bases. This CDR3 comprises 14 residues. Generated by immunoSEQ multiplex PCR, the TCRdb table keeps only in-frame clones and is missing some. The sample carries under 50,000 clones, about 90% recorded once. Thawed PBMCs were FACS-sorted into unstimulated CD4+CD25+CD127- regulatory T cells, CD4+CD25- non-regulatory cells, CD4 and CD8 cells. The sequence was obtained from a human donor in good health. What was sequenced was Tregs from blood. The rearrangement joins TRBV5-1 to TRBJ1-1; D ambiguous. CDR3 DNA: TGCGCCAGCAGCTTGTTGGAGGGAAACACTGAAGCTTTCTTT. Encoded protein: CASSLLEGNTEAFF.